This TCR beta chain was recovered during a study of CD8 T cells in Susac syndrome. The recently defined diagnostic criteria for definite or probable disease were met by the Susac syndrome patients. The RNA input was roughly 0.45 to 1 ug, and it was reverse transcribed with random hexamers. From the immunoSEQ multiplex PCR reads, TCRdb called clonotypes with MiXCR, one entry per CDR3 protein. Of about 140,000 distinct CDR3 sequences listed, approximately 96% were seen once; the top ten hold 0.065% to 0.095%. The germline gives CDR1 LNHDA, CDR2 SQIVND (reference sequence). CDR3 length: 15 amino acids. V dropped 9 bases and J dropped 0; count of bases not matched to a gene: 11.

The clonotype originates from a human donor with Susac syndrome. The chain employs TRBV19 and TRBJ2-7, with TRBD1 matching 7 bases. The material sequenced was CD4+ T cells from PBMCs. CDR3 sequence (DNA): TGTGCCAGCAGGGACAGTTCATCCGCCTCCTACGAGCAGTACTTC. Translating it yields CASRDSSSASYEQYF.